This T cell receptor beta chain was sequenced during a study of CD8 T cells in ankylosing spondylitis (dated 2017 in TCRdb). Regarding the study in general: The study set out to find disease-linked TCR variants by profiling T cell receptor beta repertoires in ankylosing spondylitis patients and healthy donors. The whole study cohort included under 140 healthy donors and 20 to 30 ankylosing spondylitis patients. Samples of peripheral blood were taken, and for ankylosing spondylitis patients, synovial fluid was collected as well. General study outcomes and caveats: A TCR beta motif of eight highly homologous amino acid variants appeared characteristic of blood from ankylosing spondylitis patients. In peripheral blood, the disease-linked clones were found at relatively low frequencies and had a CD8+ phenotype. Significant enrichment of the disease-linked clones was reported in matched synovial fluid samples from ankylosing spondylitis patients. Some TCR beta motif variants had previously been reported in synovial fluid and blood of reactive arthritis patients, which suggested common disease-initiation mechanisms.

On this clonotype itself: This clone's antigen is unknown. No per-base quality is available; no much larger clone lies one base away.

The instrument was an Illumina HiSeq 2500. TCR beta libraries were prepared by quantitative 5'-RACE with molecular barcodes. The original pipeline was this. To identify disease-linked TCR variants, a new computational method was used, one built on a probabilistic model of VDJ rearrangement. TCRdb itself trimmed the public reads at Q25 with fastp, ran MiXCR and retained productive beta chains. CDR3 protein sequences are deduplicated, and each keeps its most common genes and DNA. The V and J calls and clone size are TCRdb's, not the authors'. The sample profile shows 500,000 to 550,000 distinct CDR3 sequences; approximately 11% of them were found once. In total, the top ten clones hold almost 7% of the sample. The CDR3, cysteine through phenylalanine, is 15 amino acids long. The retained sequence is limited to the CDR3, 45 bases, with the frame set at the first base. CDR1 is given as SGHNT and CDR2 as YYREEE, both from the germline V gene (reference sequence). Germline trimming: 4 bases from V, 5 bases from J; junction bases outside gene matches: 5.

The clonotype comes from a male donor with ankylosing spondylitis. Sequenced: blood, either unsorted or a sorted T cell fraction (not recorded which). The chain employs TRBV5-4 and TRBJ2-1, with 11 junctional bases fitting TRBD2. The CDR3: CASSTGTSGHNEQFF. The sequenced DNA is TGTGCCAGCAGCACCGGGACTAGCGGTCACAATGAGCAGTTCTTC.